Below, 26 T cell receptor beta chains from the same sample are listed, as sequenced in a study of early T cells in non-severe SARS-CoV-2 infection. One entry per CDR3 protein, called by TCRdb with MiXCR from the 5' RACE reads. The sample holds more than 65,000 distinct CDR3 sequences, 3.5% to 6% seen once. Sequencing used whole blood, obtained at baseline. These receptors all come from an adult who was a healthcare worker with PCR-confirmed SARS-CoV-2 infection or an uninfected control (not recorded which). The donor label of this sample is uncertain.

This clonotype was counted between two and nine times. The V gene is TRBV6-2 or TRBV6-3, the J gene TRBJ1-6, with D perhaps matching TRBD1 (5 bases). Germline V gene sequence: CDR1 MNHEY, CDR2 SVGEGT. The CDR3 length is 18 residues. V shed 0 bases and J shed 8 bases, with 20 bases lying between them. The DNA for the CDR3 is TGTGCCAGCAGTTACTCTCCTCGGACACCCGAAGCGCATTCACCCCTCCACTTT. Amino acids: CASSYSPRTPEAHSPLHF.

This clonotype has a count of ten or more. The V and J genes are TRBV5-1 and TRBJ2-5; unclear D gene. The CDR3 runs 14 residues. V gave up 0 bases and J gave up 1 base, with 7 bases separating them. Germline lookup yields CDR1 SGHRS and CDR2 YFSETQ. DNA for the CDR3: TGCGCCAGCAGCTTGGGCCAGGTCCAAGAGACCCAGTACTTC. Encoded protein: CASSLGQVQETQYF.

This clonotype occurred a few times. The gene calls are TRBV6-2 or TRBV6-3 and TRBJ1-5; TRBD1 might be the D (6 bases). V was cut by 6 bases and J by 3 bases, with 12 bases left in between. The germline V gene has CDR1 MNHEY and CDR2 SVGEGT. This CDR3 is 14 amino acids long. CDR3 sequence reads: CASRPTGTNQPQHF. CDR3 nucleotide sequence: TGTGCCAGCAGACCTACAGGGACCAATCAGCCCCAGCATTTT.

In this sample, this clonotype turned up many times. Written as DNA, the CDR3 is TGTGCCAGCAGCCACGGACAGGGGTCGGGTGAGCAGTTCTTC. Residues: CASSHGQGSGEQFF. J is TRBJ2-1 and V is TRBV4-2; 9 bases are shared with TRBD1. Unmatched junction bases numbered 6, after V lost 3 bases and J lost 9 bases. The germline CDR1 and CDR2 sequences are LGHNA and YNFKEQ. CDR3 length equals 14 residues.

The chain couples TRBV6-5 to TRBJ2-1, with D tentatively TRBD1 or TRBD2 (5 bases each). This CDR3 has 13 amino acids. Trimming took off 6 bases at V and 7 bases at J, with 13 bases between the two ends. The germline V gene encodes CDR1 MNHEY and CDR2 SVGAGI. For the CDR3, the DNA is TGTGCCAGCAGGGGGGAAGGAAGGAATGAGCAGTTCTTC. This sequence encodes CASRGEGRNEQFF.

This clonotype was recorded many times. The chain is built from TRBV11-2 and TRBJ1-2, with 10 bases fitting TRBD1. V shed 2 bases and J 8 bases; nucleotides not matched to a gene: 8. This CDR3 has 15 amino acids. Germline values: CDR1 SGHAT, CDR2 FQNNGV. The CDR3, as DNA: TGTGCCAGCAGCTTACCGGGACAGGGGATGCGGGGCTACACCTTC. Its protein product is CASSLPGQGMRGYTF.

This clonotype was detected a few times. This chain's CDR3 is CASSQVSNQPQHF. The CDR3 coding sequence is TGTGCCAGCAGCCAAGTAAGCAATCAGCCCCAGCATTTT. The V gene is TRBV4-2, the J gene TRBJ1-5; D remains unclear. The CDR3 extends over 13 amino acids. Deletions cut 1 base from V and 1 base from J, with 2 bases between. The germline gives CDR1 LGHNA, CDR2 YNFKEQ.

The chain is built from TRBV5-1 and TRBJ2-5; 8 bases are a match to TRBD2. V was pared by 0 bases and J by 2 bases, with 9 bases of the junction left unmatched. The CDR3 spans 17 residues. Germline CDR1 reads SGHRS; CDR2 reads YFSETQ. The CDR3 sequence is CASSLGRLARRQETQYF. CDR3 sequence (DNA): TGCGCCAGCAGCTTGGGACGACTAGCGCGAAGGCAAGAGACCCAGTACTTC.

At least ten counts were recorded for this clonotype. The chain is built from TRBV7-8 and TRBJ2-3; 12 bases agree with TRBD2. The germline CDR1 and CDR2 sequences are SGHVS and FQNEAQ. The CDR3 spans 15 residues. The trim removed 4 bases at V and 5 bases at J, leaving 4 bases unmatched. The DNA of the CDR3 is TGTGCCAGCAGCTGGACTAGCGGGGCGAGAGATACGCAGTATTTT. Translating gives CASSWTSGARDTQYF.

At least ten counts were recorded for this clonotype. The chain combines TRBV10-3 with TRBJ1-6; 8 bases fit TRBD1. The CDR3 extends over 14 amino acids. In germline, CDR1 is ENHRY, CDR2 SYGVKD. Germline trimming cut 8 bases from V and 5 bases from J; bases unmatched to any gene: 5. Here the CDR3 DNA reads TGTGCCATCGGACAGGGCCTAAATAATTCACCCCTCCACTTT. Its protein product is CAIGQGLNNSPLHF.

This clonotype appeared many times. The V and J genes are TRBV4-2 and TRBJ2-7, with a tentative D call TRBD2 (5 bases). Germline V gene data show CDR1 as LGHNA and CDR2 as YNFKEQ. This CDR3 is built from 16 residues. Trimming pared 0 bases from V and 2 bases from J, leaving 14 bases between. CDR3 amino acids: CASSQDRTRGTYEQYF. DNA for the CDR3: TGTGCCAGCAGCCAAGATAGGACCCGGGGAACCTACGAGCAGTACTTC.

This clonotype has a count of ten or more. This chain joins TRBV3-1 and TRBJ1-1; perhaps TRBD1 as D (6 bases). Trimming removed 4 bases from V and 1 base from J, with 7 bases in between. This CDR3 has 13 residues. The V gene's germline CDR1 is LGHDT and CDR2 YNNKEL (reference sequence). CDR3 amino acids: CASSPQGNTEAFF. Written as DNA, the CDR3 is TGTGCCAGCAGCCCACAGGGGAACACTGAAGCTTTCTTT.

The V gene is TRBV5-5, the J gene TRBJ2-1; D assignment may be TRBD1 or TRBD2 (6 bases each). This CDR3 spans 14 amino acids. CDR1 and CDR2 (germline): SGHKS, YYEKEE (reference sequence). V shed 2 bases and J shed 9 bases, with 15 bases lying between them. This chain's CDR3 is CASSLTGATGEQFF. The CDR3 DNA sequence: TGTGCCAGCAGCTTAACGGGGGCCACGGGTGAGCAGTTCTTC.

This clonotype has ten or more counts. V usage is TRBV7-2 and J usage is TRBJ1-1, with D maybe TRBD1 (6 bases). CDR1 is SGHTA, CDR2 FQGNSA, per germline. This CDR3 is 14 amino acids long. V was cut by 6 bases and J by 5 bases, with 16 bases left in between. The CDR3 bases are TGTGCCAGCAGTTTTACAGGGATGTGGACTGAAGCTTTCTTT. Residues: CASSFTGMWTEAFF. The complete variable domain, with remaining parts taken from reference TRBV7-2 and TRBJ1-1, reads GAGVSQSPSNKVTEKGKDVELRCDPISGHTALYWYRQSLGQGLEFLIYFQGNSAPDKSGLPSDRFSAERTGGSVSTLTIQRTQQEDSAVYLCASSFTGMWTEAFFGQGTRLTVV.

This clonotype was counted ten times or more. The CDR3 sequence is CASSMLGSGQAYEQYF. CDR3 in DNA: TGTGCCAGTAGTATGTTGGGGTCGGGACAGGCCTACGAGCAGTACTTC. The chain couples TRBV19 to TRBJ2-7, with 8 bases matching TRBD1. The CDR3 consists of 16 residues. V was pared by 3 bases and J by 2 bases, with 9 bases of the junction left unmatched. CDR1 and CDR2 from the germline V gene are LNHDA and SQIVND (reference sequence).

In this sample, this clonotype turned up many times. The chain is built from TRBV10-3 and TRBJ2-3, with D possibly matching TRBD2 (6 bases). The germline V gene has CDR1 ENHRY and CDR2 SYGVKD. With 4 bases removed from V and 0 bases from J, the gap between germline ends came to 11 bases. The CDR3 is 15 amino acids. CDR3 loop: CAISAAGTSTDTQYF. The CDR3 nucleotides read TGTGCCATCAGTGCCGCCGGGACTAGCACAGATACGCAGTATTTT.

There are a few counts of this clonotype. The V and J genes are TRBV6-5 and TRBJ2-5, with TRBD2 identical over 14 bases. There are 16 residues in the CDR3. The germline V gene encodes CDR1 MNHEY and CDR2 SVGAGI. V gave up 6 bases and J gave up 4 bases; unmatched junction bases: 7. The CDR3, as DNA: TGTGCCAGCAGCCTCGGACTAGCGGGGGGTACAGAGACCCAGTACTTC. Translation gives CASSLGLAGGTETQYF.

This clonotype has ten or more counts. The chain is built from TRBV7-2 and TRBJ2-7, with D uncertain. The CDR3 is 13 residues long. CDR1 is SGHTA, CDR2 FQGNSA, per germline. V lost 8 bases and J lost 0, with 11 bases in between. The CDR3 reads CASAHESSYEQYF. CDR3 bases: TGTGCCAGCGCTCACGAGAGCTCCTACGAGCAGTACTTC.

For this clonotype: A read error may be the cause here, since a much bigger clone is one base away. J is TRBJ2-5 and V is TRBV6-2 or TRBV6-3; unclear D gene. CDR1 and CDR2 (germline): MNHEY, SVGEGT. The CDR3 has 14 residues. CDR3 in DNA: TGTGCCAGCAGTTACGTAAGAACAAGAGAGACCCTGTACTTC. It translates to CASSYVRTRETLYF.

This clonotype turned up a few times. V and J are TRBV5-1 and TRBJ1-2, with D hard to call. CDR1 is SGHRS, CDR2 YFSETQ, per germline. The CDR3 length is 14 residues. Deletions cut 0 bases from V and 7 bases from J, with 13 bases between. CDR3 sequence: CASSLDGSPAGYTF. As DNA, the CDR3 is TGCGCCAGCAGCTTGGACGGATCCCCAGCTGGCTACACCTTC.

This chain uses TRBV28 with TRBJ1-5; D unresolved. V dropped 6 bases and J dropped 5 bases, with 26 bases sitting between them. The germline V gene has CDR1 MDHEN and CDR2 SYDVKM. This CDR3 region has 18 residues. In nucleotides, the CDR3 is TGTGCCAGCAGCCTTAAGCCTAAAGAGGGTCAGTTCGATCAGCCCCAGCATTTT. Encoded protein: CASSLKPKEGQFDQPQHF. The complete variable domain, with remaining parts taken from reference TRBV28 and TRBJ1-5, reads DVKVTQSSRYLVKRTGEKVFLECVQDMDHENMFWYRQDPGLGLRLIYFSYDVKMKEKGDIPEGYSVSREKKERFSLILESASTNQTSMYLCASSLKPKEGQFDQPQHFGDGTRLSIL.

In DNA, the CDR3 is TGCAGTGCTAGAGATGCGAAGAGGGATTATACGGCTGAAGCTTTCTTT. This sequence encodes CSARDAKRDYTAEAFF. The chain carries TRBV20-1 and TRBJ1-1; D gene ambiguous. CDR3 length equals 16 residues. V shed 0 bases and J shed 6 bases, with 20 bases lying between them. The germline V gene has CDR1 DFQATT and CDR2 SNEGSKA (reference sequence).

This clonotype appeared a few times. The genes are TRBV5-1 and TRBJ1-1, with D possibly being TRBD1 (5 bases). Germline values: CDR1 SGHRS, CDR2 YFSETQ. This CDR3 contains 15 residues. Trimming pared 0 bases from V and 1 base from J, leaving 10 bases between. CDR3 DNA: TGCGCCAGCAGCTTGGAGGGGCGCGGGAACACTGAAGCTTTCTTT. Amino acid sequence: CASSLEGRGNTEAFF.

There are many counts of this clonotype. CDR3 bases: TGTGCCAGCAGCCTGGAACACAATGAGCAGTTCTTC. Translated: CASSLEHNEQFF. V is TRBV11-3 and J is TRBJ2-1; D uncertain. Looked up from germline, CDR1 is SGHNT and CDR2 is YENEEA. Trimming cost V 5 bases and J 5 bases, with 7 bases left between them. This CDR3 comprises 12 residues.

The J gene is TRBJ1-4, the V gene TRBV6-5; 8 bases are a match to TRBD1. Germline V gives CDR1 MNHEY, CDR2 SVGAGI. V gave up 4 bases and J gave up 8 bases; unmatched junction bases: 6. The CDR3 spans 14 residues. CDR3 amino acids: CASSSQGAMEKLFF. In DNA, the CDR3 is TGTGCCAGCAGTTCTCAGGGGGCGATGGAAAAACTGTTTTTT.

This clonotype was observed many times. This rearrangement joins TRBV27 to TRBJ1-6; a possible D gene is TRBD1 (5 bases). V lost 2 bases and J 9 bases, leaving 11 bases between the germline ends. Germline CDR1 reads MNHEY; CDR2 reads SMNVEV (reference sequence). The CDR3 is made up of 14 amino acids. The CDR3 nucleotides read TGTGCCAGCAGTTTAAGGACCGGGGGTTCACCCCTCCACTTT. As protein: CASSLRTGGSPLHF.